This T cell receptor beta chain was obtained from a study of blood T cell repertoires in COVID-19. TCRdb's copy holds only in-frame clones and misses some; the assay was immunoSEQ multiplex PCR. The table records 110,000 or so clones, about four fifths of them present only once. This clone was observed a handful of times. The sequenced sample was peripheral blood. The clonotype originates from a woman in her 70s with acute or convalescent COVID-19.

The CDR3 spells CASSLAGAHEQYF. CDR3 nucleotides: TGTGCCAGCAGCTTAGCGGGGGCCCACGAGCAGTACTTC. The J gene is TRBJ2-7, the V gene TRBV7-2; D perhaps matches TRBD1 (6 bases). V was pared by 0 bases and J by 5 bases, with 8 bases between. Germline V gene lookup returns CDR1 SGHTA and CDR2 FQGNSA. The CDR3 consists of 13 residues. Full variable domain (remainder filled in from reference TRBV7-2 and TRBJ2-7): GAGVSQSPSNKVTEKGKDVELRCDPISGHTALYWYRQSLGQGLEFLIYFQGNSAPDKSGLPSDRFSAERTGGSVSTLTIQRTQQEDSAVYLCASSLAGAHEQYFGPGTRLTVT.